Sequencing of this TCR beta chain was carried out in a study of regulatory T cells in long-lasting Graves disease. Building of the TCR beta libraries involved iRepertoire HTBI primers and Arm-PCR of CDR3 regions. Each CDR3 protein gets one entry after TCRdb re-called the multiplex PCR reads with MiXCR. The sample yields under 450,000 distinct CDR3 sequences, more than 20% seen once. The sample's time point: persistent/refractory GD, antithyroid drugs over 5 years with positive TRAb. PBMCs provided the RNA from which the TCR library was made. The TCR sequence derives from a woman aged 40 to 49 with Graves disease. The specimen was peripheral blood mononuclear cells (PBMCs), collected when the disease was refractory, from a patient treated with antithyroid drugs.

CDR3 DNA: TGTGCCAGCAGTTTATTCTCCGGACAGGGACACAATGAGCAGTTCTTC. It codes for CASSLFSGQGHNEQFF. The rearrangement links TRBV28 to TRBJ2-1; 8 bases match TRBD1. The length of the CDR3 is 16 residues. Losses at the gene ends were 1 base for V and 5 bases for J; bases not matched to a gene: 7. Per the germline V gene, CDR1 is MDHEN and CDR2 is SYDVKM.